Below are 18 T cell receptor beta chains sequenced from a single sample in a study of T cells in localized non-small cell lung cancer. Assay used: immunoSEQ multiplex PCR; TCRdb lists only in-frame clones, some missing. The data show roughly 16,000 clones, around four fifths seen once. Specimen: peripheral blood, collected before any cancer treatment. The receptor set was obtained from a male donor older than 55 with stage III lung adenocarcinoma.

The genes are TRBV7-9 and TRBJ2-5; D gene unclear. CDR3 length equals 12 residues. CDR1 and CDR2 from the germline V gene are SEHNR and FQNEAQ (reference sequence). V lost 2 bases and J 0 bases, leaving 1 base between the germline ends. The chain's CDR3 is CASSLNQETQYF. In DNA, the CDR3 is TGTGCCAGCAGCTTAAACCAAGAGACCCAGTACTTC.

The chain joins TRBV28 to TRBJ1-2; no definite D call. Trimming pared 4 bases from V and 2 bases from J, leaving 5 bases between. The length of the CDR3 is 12 residues. Germline V gene lookup returns CDR1 MDHEN and CDR2 SYDVKM. This chain's CDR3 is CASSSSNYGYTF. The CDR3 DNA follows: TGTGCCAGCAGTTCCTCCAACTATGGCTACACCTTC.

This clone was counted between two and nine times. J is TRBJ1-2 and V is TRBV7-9; no definite D call. The CDR3 spans 19 residues. V gave up 4 bases and J gave up 0 bases, with 24 bases separating them. In germline, CDR1 is SEHNR, CDR2 FQNEAQ (reference sequence). The CDR3 coding sequence is TGTGCCAGCAGCTCGCATATGACAATGGGCTTGTTATCTAACTATGGCTACACCTTC. The encoded protein is CASSSHMTMGLLSNYGYTF.

The chain joins TRBV30 to TRBJ2-7; 10 bases are shared with TRBD1. CDR3 length: 12 residues. From germline, CDR1 is GTSNPN and CDR2 SVGIG (reference sequence). J lost 7 bases, V lost 1 base, and 1 base had no gene match. The CDR3 is CAWSGQGAEQYF. CDR3 sequence (DNA): TGTGCCTGGAGTGGACAGGGGGCAGAGCAGTACTTC.

V and J are TRBV5-4 and TRBJ1-2; D is unclear. Germline CDR1 reads SGHNT; CDR2 reads YYREEE (reference sequence). The germline V and J ends were trimmed by 1 base and 7 bases, with 8 bases remaining between them. This CDR3 comprises 12 residues. Written as DNA, the CDR3 is TGTGCCAGCAGCTTGTGGAGTGGTGGCTACACCTTC. Translation: CASSLWSGGYTF.

This rearrangement joins TRBV5-4 to TRBJ2-7; TRBD1 aligns across 7 bases. The junction had 8 bases not matched to a gene; V was cut back by 4 bases and J by 7 bases. From germline, CDR1 is SGHNT and CDR2 YYREEE (reference sequence). The CDR3 runs to 13 residues. The CDR3 bases are TGTGCCAGCAGCCAGACAGGGATCGGAGAGCAGTACTTC. Amino acid sequence: CASSQTGIGEQYF.

This clone appeared a few times. The rearrangement uses TRBV2 and TRBJ1-5; D unresolved. Trimming stripped 2 bases from V and 7 bases from J, with 15 bases between. Germline V lookup: CDR1 SNHLY, CDR2 FYNNEI. The CDR3 is 15 amino acids. The CDR3 nucleotides are TGTGCCAGCAGTGAAAGGGCCTTGGCGGGACAGCCCCAGCATTTT. This gives the protein CASSERALAGQPQHF. The whole variable domain, filled in from reference TRBV2 and TRBJ1-5, reads EPEVTQTPSHQVTQMGQEVILRCVPISNHLYFYWYRQILGQKVEFLVSFYNNEISEKSEIFDDQFSVERPDGSNFTLKIRSTKLEDSAMYFCASSERALAGQPQHFGDGTRLSIL.

The gene calls are TRBV11-1 and TRBJ2-5; D gene ambiguous. Germline-derived CDR1 and CDR2 are SGHAT and FQDESV (reference sequence). This CDR3 is 13 amino acids long. V was cut by 0 bases and J by 5 bases, with 7 bases left in between. The CDR3 coding sequence is TGTGCCAGCAGCTTAGCCAGCCCGGAGACCCAGTACTTC. Amino acid sequence: CASSLASPETQYF. Using reference TRBV11-1 and TRBJ2-5 for the parts outside the CDR3, the full variable domain is EAEVAQSPRYKITEKSQAVAFWCDPISGHATLYWYRQILGQGPELLVQFQDESVVDDSQLPKDRFSAERLKGVDSTLKIQPAELGDSAMYLCASSLASPETQYFGPGTRLLVL.

The chain joins TRBV6-1 to TRBJ1-2, with D possibly matching TRBD1 (6 bases). Per germline, CDR1 MNHNS and CDR2 SASEGT. The CDR3 is made up of 12 amino acids. The germline V and J ends were trimmed by 5 bases and 4 bases, with 8 bases remaining between them. The DNA of the CDR3 is TGTGCCAGCAGTCGGACAGTCTATGGCTACACCTTC. Protein product: CASSRTVYGYTF.

The rearrangement uses TRBV6-6 and TRBJ2-3; 9 nucleotides align to TRBD2. The germline gives CDR1 MNHNY, CDR2 SVGAGI (reference sequence). The CDR3 contains 16 residues. The V and J ends lost 1 base and 2 bases, in that order; junction bases with no gene match: 4. The DNA of the CDR3 is TGTGCCAGCAGTTACTGGGCTAGCGGGGCCACAGATACGCAGTATTTT. This encodes CASSYWASGATDTQYF.

This chain uses TRBV5-4 with TRBJ1-1; D is uncertain. V was shortened by 3 bases and J by 2 bases, with 8 bases between the two germline ends. The CDR3 is 13 residues long. The germline V gene encodes CDR1 SGHNT and CDR2 YYREEE (reference sequence). Here the CDR3 DNA reads TGTGCCAGCAGCTATGACCAAAACACTGAAGCTTTCTTT. Encoded protein: CASSYDQNTEAFF.

This sequence joins TRBV6-5 and TRBJ2-2; D is unclear. Germline assignment: CDR1 MNHEY and CDR2 SVGAGI. The CDR3 has 12 amino acids. Trimming took 8 bases from V and 0 from J, leaving 4 bases between them. The CDR3 loop reads CASGTNTGELFF. Written as DNA, the CDR3 is TGTGCCAGCGGGACGAACACCGGGGAGCTGTTTTTT.

The chain has TRBV5-6 and TRBJ1-6; 7 nucleotides agree with TRBD1. CDR1 is SGHDT and CDR2 is YYEEEE in the germline V gene. This CDR3 has 14 residues. V was clipped by 5 bases and J by 6 bases; unmatched bases: 5. CDR3 amino acids: CASSWDRSNSPLHF. For the CDR3, the DNA is TGTGCCAGCAGTTGGGACAGATCTAATTCACCCCTCCACTTT.

This clone has a single count. The V gene is TRBV2, the J gene TRBJ2-1; 8 nucleotides align to TRBD2. V was clipped by 3 bases and J by 2 bases; unmatched bases: 3. Germline CDR1 SNHLY, CDR2 FYNNEI. The CDR3 is 15 residues long. The CDR3, as DNA: TGTGCCAGCAGTGAGGGCGGGGGGACCTACAATGAGCAGTTCTTC. Its translation is CASSEGGGTYNEQFF.

The chain combines TRBV7-2 with TRBJ2-1; 8 nucleotides line up with TRBD1. The junction had 4 bases not matched to a gene; V was cut back by 5 bases and J by 4 bases. The V gene's germline CDR1 is SGHTA and CDR2 FQGNSA. This CDR3 has 14 amino acids. The CDR3 loop reads CASSETGEYNEQFF. The CDR3 DNA follows: TGTGCCAGCAGCGAGACAGGGGAGTACAATGAGCAGTTCTTC.

The chain carries TRBV27 and TRBJ2-3; TRBD1 matches at 7 bases. The CDR3 runs 15 residues. V lost 5 bases and J lost 1; bases outside the gene matches: 6. Germline V CDR1 and CDR2: MNHEY, SMNVEV (reference sequence). The DNA for the CDR3 is TGTGCCAGCAGTAAAGGGACAGTACGCACAGATACGCAGTATTTT. This codes for CASSKGTVRTDTQYF.

The chain uses TRBV5-3 and TRBJ1-1; D might be TRBD1 (6 bases). TRBV5-3 counts as an open reading frame of uncertain function. There are 13 residues in the CDR3. Trimming took off 4 bases at V and 10 bases at J, with 17 bases between the two ends. The CDR3 bases are TGTGCCAGAAGCCAAAACAGGGTCTTAGGAGCTTTCTTT. It codes for CARSQNRVLGAFF.

V usage is TRBV2 and J usage is TRBJ1-2; D gene uncertain. The CDR3 spans 12 residues. CDR1 is SNHLY, CDR2 FYNNEI, per germline. V was cut by 4 bases and J by 4 bases, with 7 bases left in between. DNA for the CDR3: TGTGCCAGCAGTGCTGCAGGCTATGGCTACACCTTC. Amino acids: CASSAAGYGYTF.